This T cell receptor beta chain was identified during a study of beta chain features in type 1 diabetes. The isolated RNA, all of it, was reverse transcribed, so expressed TCRB transcripts were what got sequenced. TCRdb's table, derived via immunoSEQ multiplex PCR, lists solely in-frame clones and lacks some. There are about 900,000 clones in the sample; roughly 17% occur only once, and 0.02% to 0.03% lies in the top ten. Study results and caveats: Shorter templates might be favored by PCR, equally in patients and controls.

Germline V gene data show CDR1 as SGHNT and CDR2 as YYREEE (reference sequence). V gave up 0 bases and J gave up 0 bases, with 11 bases separating them. CDR3 length: 16 residues. This clone was detected a few times. As yet, its antigen is unknown. This TCR came from a woman under 30 in good health. The source material was naive CD4+ T cells from blood. The gene calls are TRBV5-4 and TRBJ2-3, with D tentatively TRBD2 (5 bases). The CDR3 DNA is TGTGCCAGCAGCTTGGAGCGGTTTTCTAGCACAGATACGCAGTATTTT. Its translation: CASSLERFSSTDTQYF. Looking up the rest from reference TRBV5-4 and TRBJ2-3 gives the full variable domain: ETGVTQSPTHLIKTRGQQVTLRCSSQSGHNTVSWYQQALGQGPQFIFQYYREEENGRGNFPPRFSGLQFPNYSSELNVNALELDDSALYLCASSLERFSSTDTQYFGPGTRLTVL.